A selection of T cell receptor beta chains follows, all from one sample in a study of long-term antiretroviral therapy in people with HIV. Some clones are missing from TCRdb's copy, which holds only in-frame ones; the method was immunoSEQ multiplex PCR. The data hold 25,000 to 30,000 clones, with roughly 84% observed a single time. Material: unsorted PBMCs, obtained 0.4 years after starting antiretroviral therapy. The receptor source for this set is a man in his late teens or twenties with HIV. Each CDR3 is given with its conserved first and last residue.

CDR3: CASSGGGSSGNTIYF; V: TRBV9; J: TRBJ1-3
CDR3: CASSPEGQGFRYGYTF; V: TRBV7-9; J: TRBJ1-2
CDR3: CASSPGRSEQYF; V: TRBV11-2; J: TRBJ2-7
CDR3: CASSVDHTEAFF; V: TRBV9; J: TRBJ1-1
CDR3: CASSLTSGGAYEQYF; V: TRBV7-9; J: TRBJ2-7
CDR3: CASSLGLANEQFF; V: TRBV27; J: TRBJ2-1
CDR3: CASSPQGGSNQPQHF; V: TRBV6-5; J: TRBJ1-5
CDR3: CASNPGQGTSYGYTF; V: TRBV19; J: TRBJ1-2
CDR3: CASSSNGGGSPQETQYF; V: TRBV5-4; J: TRBJ2-5
CDR3: CAISESSSGRSSSSYNEQFF; V: TRBV10-3; J: TRBJ2-1
CDR3: CASSLLADRVNEQYF; V: TRBV7-6; J: TRBJ2-7
CDR3: CASSEGGGPTYEQYF; V: TRBV9; J: TRBJ2-7
CDR3: CASSLNGGLADPSSYNEQFF; V: TRBV7-3; J: TRBJ2-1
CDR3: CASSLGEGRSYNEQFF; V: TRBV13; J: TRBJ2-1
CDR3: CASSLSGGEGNQPQHF; V: TRBV27; J: TRBJ1-5
CDR3: CASSLGLNQPQHF; V: TRBV7-2; J: TRBJ1-5
CDR3: CASTPTTGMNTEAFF; V: TRBV5-5; J: TRBJ1-1
CDR3: CASSEVGSGGSQYF; V: TRBV2; J: TRBJ2-7
CDR3: CASSSGTSGRTGELFF; V: TRBV6-5; J: TRBJ2-2
CDR3: CASSQLRQGGTDTQYF; V: TRBV9; J: TRBJ2-3
CDR3: CASSFLRGQDNEQFF; V: TRBV27; J: TRBJ2-1
CDR3: CASSQDAVATNEKLFF; V: TRBV4-3; J: TRBJ1-4
CDR3: CASSIDRGQKYEQYF; V: TRBV19; J: TRBJ2-7
CDR3: CASSPPDRGGYNEQFF; V: TRBV13; J: TRBJ2-1
CDR3: CASSYSWAGVNTEAFF; V: TRBV6-5; J: TRBJ1-1
CDR3: CASSPPGGRAYF; V: TRBV6-5; J: TRBJ2-7
CDR3: CASSRFDREAKNIQYF; V: TRBV6-6; J: TRBJ2-4
CDR3: CASSARDQETQYF; V: TRBV6-4; J: TRBJ2-5
CDR3: CASSTPGHPSGANVLTF; V: TRBV7-6; J: TRBJ2-6
CDR3: CASSLEGLSGANVLTF; V: TRBV13; J: TRBJ2-6
CDR3: CASSPLREAGTGELFF; V: TRBV7-9; J: TRBJ2-2
CDR3: CASSLGPGLAGVQETQYF; V: TRBV7-8; J: TRBJ2-5
CDR3: CASSPWASGQYEQYF; V: TRBV6-1; J: TRBJ2-7
CDR3: CASSELGTGANVLTF; V: TRBV6-1; J: TRBJ2-6
CDR3: CASSKAGAQETQYF; V: TRBV13; J: TRBJ2-5
CDR3: CASSIEGMEDQPQHF; V: TRBV19; J: TRBJ1-5
CDR3: CASRRPLRDTEAFF; V: TRBV28; J: TRBJ1-1
CDR3: CASSIEVRERGNTEAFF; V: TRBV19; J: TRBJ1-1
CDR3: CASSQGDDWTEAFF; V: TRBV4-1; J: TRBJ1-1
CDR3: CASRGLATGELFF; V: TRBV27; J: TRBJ2-2
CDR3: CASSFGRTSGRPPYNEQFF; V: TRBV7-8; J: TRBJ2-1
CDR3: CASSPPGGEQYF; V: TRBV19; J: TRBJ2-7
CDR3: CASRGTGSNQPQHF; V: TRBV6-5; J: TRBJ1-5
CDR3: CSVRLKETQYF; V: TRBV29-1; J: TRBJ2-5
CDR3: CSVEEGGGTEAFF; V: TRBV29-1; J: TRBJ1-1
CDR3: CASSPRVINTEAFF; V: TRBV18; J: TRBJ1-1
CDR3: CASSLTGTGSFSYEQYF; V: TRBV5-6; J: TRBJ2-7
CDR3: CASSLSGRPSYNEQFF; V: TRBV7-3; J: TRBJ2-1
CDR3: CASTGQGAMGYGYTF; V: TRBV5-4; J: TRBJ1-2
CDR3: CASSQSGLYNEQFF; V: TRBV10-1; J: TRBJ2-1
CDR3: CASSEDRPYGYTF; V: TRBV25-1; J: TRBJ1-2